This T cell receptor beta chain comes out of a study of shared clonotypes between healthy human individuals. CDR1 and CDR2 (germline): SEHNR, FQNEAQ (reference sequence). The V gene end was trimmed by 5 bases and the J gene end by 7 bases; junction bases not matched to a gene: 12. The CDR3 is 18 amino acids. Every unsorted PBMC PCR replicate was loaded with around 290 ng DNA, 33,000 or so T cell genomes. Sequenced by immunoSEQ multiplex PCR; TCRdb stores in-frame clones only, minus some. The sample lists about 480,000 clones; nearly 80% were seen once. The sequence derives from a middle-aged woman in good health. Some clones in this sample may be carry-over from other donors' samples. Sequencing was carried out using PBMCs. The chain has TRBV7-9 and TRBJ2-2; 14 nucleotides match TRBD2. The CDR3 loop is CASSPLGTSGSGIGELFF. CDR3 sequence (DNA): TGTGCCAGCAGCCCGCTTGGGACTAGCGGGAGTGGGATCGGGGAGCTGTTTTTT.